The next 32 T cell receptor beta chains were all read from a single sample in a study of CD8 T cells in Susac syndrome (dated by TCRdb to between 2017 and 2020). The library was generated by the immunoSEQ multiplex PCR assay. RNA was extracted using the RNeasy kit, and about 0.5 to 1 ug of the RNA was reverse transcribed with random hexamers. Using fastp at Q25 and MiXCR, TCRdb reprocessed the public reads and kept productive beta chains. Rows with a matching CDR3 protein are joined into one entry that keeps the most common DNA and genes. The sample table holds about 140,000 distinct CDR3 sequences, of which approximately 93% were seen once. The top ten constitute less than 0.095% of the sample. Material: CD4+ T cells from PBMCs. The receptors shown here come from a human donor in good health.

The rearrangement uses TRBV20-1 and TRBJ1-1; D gene uncertain. CDR1 DFQATT and CDR2 SNEGSKA come from the germline V gene (reference sequence). Trimming pared 0 bases from V and 1 base from J, leaving 15 bases between. This CDR3 has 16 residues. The CDR3 DNA follows: TGCAGTGCTAGAGATCTGGCGAGGCAGCCGAACACTGAAGCTTTCTTT. Translated: CSARDLARQPNTEAFF.

The chain is built from TRBV9 and TRBJ2-5; D gene unclear. The CDR3 totals 11 residues. Trimming cost V 0 bases and J 5 bases, with 2 bases left between them. CDR1 is SGDLS and CDR2 is YYNGEE in the germline V gene. CDR3 sequence: CASSVAETQYF. CDR3 bases: TGTGCCAGCAGCGTAGCGGAGACCCAGTACTTC.

This sequence joins TRBV5-4 and TRBJ1-6; D uncertain. V dropped 0 bases and J dropped 8 bases, with 6 bases sitting between them. The CDR3 loop spans 13 amino acids. The germline V gene encodes CDR1 SGHNT and CDR2 YYREEE (reference sequence). CDR3 coding DNA: TGTGCCAGCAGCTTGGACAGATATTCACCCCTCCACTTT. The encoded protein is CASSLDRYSPLHF.

This sequence joins TRBV2 and TRBJ2-5, with 7 bases fitting TRBD1. CDR1 and CDR2 (germline): SNHLY, FYNNEI. V shed 8 bases, J shed 1 base, and the junction held 13 bases outside the gene matches. The CDR3 loop spans 16 amino acids. In nucleotides, the CDR3 is TGTGCCAGCGACGGGGAGACAGGGAATGGCCAAGAGACCCAGTACTTC. Amino acid sequence: CASDGETGNGQETQYF.

CDR3 sequence: CASSRGLSNTGELFF. CDR3 nucleotide sequence: TGTGCCAGCAGCCGGGGACTTTCGAACACCGGGGAGCTGTTTTTT. The chain is built from TRBV3-1 and TRBJ2-2; possibly TRBD2 for D (6 bases). With 4 bases removed from V and 0 bases from J, the gap between germline ends came to 9 bases. From germline, CDR1 is LGHDT and CDR2 YNNKEL (reference sequence). The CDR3 has 15 amino acids.

V gene TRBV3-1 combines with J gene TRBJ2-7; D is uncertain. This CDR3 contains 15 residues. Germline V CDR1 and CDR2: LGHDT, YNNKEL (reference sequence). V shed 4 bases and J shed 4 bases, with 17 bases lying between them. The CDR3 DNA is TGTGCCAGCAGCCGGGCCTCCGGGCCCGTTTACGAGCAGTACTTC. Its translation is CASSRASGPVYEQYF.

This rearrangement joins TRBV29-1 to TRBJ2-1; D uncertain. CDR1 SQVTM and CDR2 ANQGSEA come from the germline V gene. V gave up 4 bases and J gave up 8 bases, with 21 bases separating them. CDR3 length: 15 residues. The CDR3 DNA reads TGCAGCGTTGGAATACCGGTCGCGGCATATTATGAGCAGTTCTTC. As protein: CSVGIPVAAYYEQFF.

This chain connects TRBV7-2 to TRBJ2-3; 12 bases are a match to TRBD2. This CDR3 comprises 19 residues. Germline-derived CDR1 and CDR2 are SGHTA and FQGNSA. The junction had 14 bases not matched to a gene; V was cut back by 3 bases and J by 4 bases. This CDR3 is CASSFPTSGSGEGADTQYF. Written as DNA, the CDR3 is TGTGCCAGCAGCTTCCCGACTAGCGGGAGTGGGGAAGGGGCAGATACGCAGTATTTT.

The chain links TRBV18 to TRBJ2-1; perhaps TRBD2 as D (6 bases). The CDR3 covers 16 residues. Per the germline V gene, CDR1 is KGHSH and CDR2 is LQKENI. Trimming removed 0 bases from V and 8 bases from J, with 17 bases in between. In nucleotides, the CDR3 is TGTGCCAGCTCACCACCGGGACCGGGAGTCGGGGATGAGCAGTTCTTC. It specifies CASSPPGPGVGDEQFF.

The chain recombines TRBV2 with TRBJ2-1; 8 bases align to TRBD1. The CDR3 has 13 amino acids. Germline CDR1 is SNHLY and CDR2 is FYNNEI. J was trimmed by 10 bases and V by 6 bases; bases with no gene match: 8. The CDR3 sequence is CASREDRVGEQFF. The CDR3 nucleotides read TGTGCCAGCAGGGAGGACAGGGTTGGGGAGCAGTTCTTC.

V gene TRBV19 combines with J gene TRBJ2-1, with 9 positions matching TRBD1. The CDR3 sequence is 15 residues long. J lost 0 bases, V lost 5 bases, and 2 bases had no gene match. Per the germline V gene, CDR1 is LNHDA and CDR2 is SQIVND (reference sequence). This CDR3 is CASSSGQGSYNEQFF. The CDR3 DNA is TGTGCCAGTAGTTCGGGACAGGGCTCCTACAATGAGCAGTTCTTC.

The gene calls are TRBV30 and TRBJ1-2; D is uncertain. The V and J ends lost 4 bases and 3 bases respectively, with 9 bases between them. The germline CDR1 and CDR2 sequences are GTSNPN and SVGIG (reference sequence). This CDR3 has 12 amino acids. The CDR3 nucleotides are TGTGCCTGGACATCAACCCACTATGGCTACACCTTC. Protein sequence: CAWTSTHYGYTF.

The chain carries TRBV19 and TRBJ1-2; D may be TRBD1 (6 bases). V was shortened by 3 bases and J by 8 bases, with 13 bases between the two germline ends. The CDR3 spans 13 residues. The germline V gene encodes CDR1 LNHDA and CDR2 SQIVND (reference sequence). The CDR3 nucleotides read TGTGCCAGTAGTATCCTGGCAGGGGAAGGCTACACCTTC. Translation: CASSILAGEGYTF.

V and J are TRBV11-3 and TRBJ2-2, with D perhaps matching TRBD2 (6 bases). The CDR3 totals 14 residues. The V and J ends lost 4 bases and 6 bases respectively, with 12 bases between them. The V gene's germline CDR1 is SGHNT and CDR2 YENEEA. CDR3: CASSSFERAGELFF. The CDR3 DNA is TGTGCCAGCAGCTCCTTCGAGCGGGCCGGGGAGCTGTTTTTT.

J is TRBJ2-7 and V is TRBV12-5; D unclear. The CDR3 covers 13 residues. V was cut by 7 bases and J by 2 bases, with 12 bases left in between. Germline CDR1 reads LGHNT; CDR2 reads FRNRAP. The CDR3 protein is CASALRPTYEQYF. CDR3 in DNA: TGTGCTAGTGCTCTCCGTCCTACCTACGAGCAGTACTTC.

The chain combines TRBV6-6 with TRBJ1-5; D not certain. Germline CDR1 MNHNY, CDR2 SVGAGI (reference sequence). V lost 7 bases, J lost 2 bases, and 6 bases lay in between. This CDR3 has 12 residues. CDR3 protein: CASNGGNQPQHF. CDR3 DNA: TGTGCCAGCAACGGGGGCAATCAGCCCCAGCATTTT.

This rearrangement joins TRBV5-1 to TRBJ1-1; TRBD1 is a possible D gene (6 bases). Germline CDR1 reads SGHRS; CDR2 reads YFSETQ. The CDR3 runs to 15 residues. V was pared by 3 bases and J by 4 bases, with 16 bases between. CDR3 coding DNA: TGCGCCAGCAGCTCACACAGGGAGAGGGGCACTGAAGCTTTCTTT. This sequence encodes CASSSHRERGTEAFF.

The V call is TRBV2, the J call TRBJ1-2; tentatively, D is TRBD1 (6 bases). This CDR3 has 13 residues. Trimming cost V 10 bases and J 4 bases, with 16 bases left between them. The germline V gene encodes CDR1 SNHLY and CDR2 FYNNEI. As DNA, the CDR3 is TGTGCCACCCGCGGGGGGCTCGGCTATGGCTACACCTTC. Protein sequence: CATRGGLGYGYTF.

The rearrangement joins TRBV5-4 to TRBJ2-1; the D gene is possibly TRBD1 (7 bases). CDR1 SGHNT and CDR2 YYREEE come from the germline V gene (reference sequence). Trimming removed 0 bases from V and 0 bases from J, with 13 bases in between. The CDR3 runs 17 residues. CDR3 residues: CASSLVAGGFSYNEQFF. DNA for the CDR3: TGTGCCAGCAGCTTGGTCGCAGGGGGGTTCTCCTACAATGAGCAGTTCTTC. The full variable domain, rest sourced from reference TRBV5-4 and TRBJ2-1, is ETGVTQSPTHLIKTRGQQVTLRCSSQSGHNTVSWYQQALGQGPQFIFQYYREEENGRGNFPPRFSGLQFPNYSSELNVNALELDDSALYLCASSLVAGGFSYNEQFFGPGTRLTVL.

This rearrangement joins TRBV6-2 or TRBV6-3 to TRBJ2-1; the match to TRBD2 covers 7 bases. This CDR3 has 16 amino acids. The V and J ends lost 0 bases and 7 bases, in that order; junction bases with no gene match: 9. Germline loops: CDR1 MNHEY, CDR2 SVGEGT. The CDR3 sequence: CASSYSGGSWGNEQFF. The CDR3 nucleotides read TGTGCCAGCAGTTACTCGGGCGGGAGTTGGGGAAATGAGCAGTTCTTC.

V is TRBV29-1 and J is TRBJ2-5; D possibly uses TRBD1 or TRBD2 (6 bases each). The CDR3 totals 12 residues. The V end lost 0 bases, the J end lost 5 bases, and 7 bases lay between the germline ends. Germline-derived CDR1 and CDR2 are SQVTM and ANQGSEA. The CDR3 here is CSVEEGGETQYF. Written as DNA, the CDR3 is TGCAGCGTTGAAGAAGGGGGGGAGACCCAGTACTTC.

The chain carries TRBV5-1 and TRBJ1-1, with a possible D match to TRBD1 (6 bases). This CDR3 is 13 amino acids long. The V and J ends lost 4 bases and 2 bases respectively, with 9 bases between them. Germline V gives CDR1 SGHRS, CDR2 YFSETQ. CDR3 DNA sequence: TGCGCCAGCAGCGCGGGGACAAACACTGAAGCTTTCTTT. It codes for CASSAGTNTEAFF.

The CDR3 protein is CASSTAQETQYF. CDR3 nucleotide sequence: TGTGCCAGCAGTACGGCCCAAGAGACCCAGTACTTC. The chain couples TRBV28 to TRBJ2-5; D gene unclear. The CDR3 length is 12 residues. V gave up 5 bases and J gave up 1 base, with 5 bases separating them. Germline lookup yields CDR1 MDHEN and CDR2 SYDVKM. Drawing the rest from reference TRBV28 and TRBJ2-5, the complete variable domain is DVKVTQSSRYLVKRTGEKVFLECVQDMDHENMFWYRQDPGLGLRLIYFSYDVKMKEKGDIPEGYSVSREKKERFSLILESASTNQTSMYLCASSTAQETQYFGPGTRLLVL.

The count of this clonotype is one. The V and J genes are TRBV12-3 or TRBV12-4 and TRBJ1-1; D uncertain. V was clipped by 1 base and J by 11 bases, with 11 bases between them. This CDR3 is 12 amino acids long. DNA of the CDR3: TGTGCCAGCAGTTTAGTCCGGTCTAAGGCTTTCTTT. It encodes CASSLVRSKAFF.

The rearrangement uses TRBV5-1 and TRBJ2-3, with 9 positions matching TRBD2. V lost 5 bases to trimming and J lost 5 bases; unmatched junction nucleotides: 3. This CDR3 contains 13 residues. CDR1 is SGHRS and CDR2 is YFSETQ in the germline V gene. The CDR3: CASRLAGEDTQYF. In DNA form, the CDR3 reads TGCGCCAGCAGACTAGCGGGCGAAGATACGCAGTATTTT.

This rearrangement joins TRBV11-1 to TRBJ2-7; TRBD2 aligns across 7 bases. Germline V lookup: CDR1 SGHAT, CDR2 FQDESV (reference sequence). V gave up 4 bases and J gave up 4 bases; unmatched junction bases: 7. The CDR3 loop spans 14 amino acids. CDR3 protein: CASSYRDYTYEQYF. Here the CDR3 DNA reads TGTGCCAGCAGCTACCGGGACTACACTTACGAGCAGTACTTC.

The chain couples TRBV9 to TRBJ2-1; 7 nucleotides align to TRBD1. V trimming: 2 bases; J trimming: 7 bases; junction bases outside the gene matches: 15. This CDR3 has 17 amino acids. Germline CDR1 is SGDLS and CDR2 is YYNGEE. The DNA of the CDR3 is TGTGCCAGCAGCGTTAGTCTCGGGACAGTTAGGGTTAATGAGCAGTTCTTC. Encoded protein: CASSVSLGTVRVNEQFF.

Here the CDR3 DNA reads TGCAGCGTCGCCTTTGTTGCCGAGCAGTACTTC. Translating gives CSVAFVAEQYF. The rearrangement uses TRBV29-1 and TRBJ2-7; D remains unclear. This CDR3 contains 11 residues. Germline assignment: CDR1 SQVTM and CDR2 ANQGSEA. Trimming pared 6 bases from V and 6 bases from J, leaving 12 bases between.

The V call is TRBV19, the J call TRBJ2-2; 7 bases agree with TRBD1. Germline lookup yields CDR1 LNHDA and CDR2 SQIVND (reference sequence). Unmatched junction bases numbered 7, after V lost 6 bases and J lost 6 bases. The CDR3 contains 14 residues. The CDR3 DNA reads TGTGCCAGTAGGTCTCGACAGGGTCCCGGGGAGCTGTTTTTT. Residues: CASRSRQGPGELFF.

The rearrangement links TRBV18 to TRBJ2-4; 11 bases map to TRBD2. Trimming cost V 3 bases and J 8 bases; bases outside gene matches: 9. CDR1 KGHSH and CDR2 LQKENI come from the germline V gene. The CDR3 totals 16 residues. The CDR3 DNA reads TGTGCCAGCTCACCTATAGCGGGAGGGACAAGGTACATTCAGTACTTC. Translation gives CASSPIAGGTRYIQYF.

The chain employs TRBV27 and TRBJ2-2; 9 nucleotides agree with TRBD2. This CDR3 is built from 15 residues. J was trimmed by 4 bases and V by 3 bases; bases with no gene match: 3. Germline CDR1 MNHEY, CDR2 SMNVEV (reference sequence). For the CDR3, the DNA is TGTGCCAGCAGTTTGGTTAGCGGGAGCACCGGGGAGCTGTTTTTT. As protein: CASSLVSGSTGELFF.

This clonotype has a single count. The chain recombines TRBV19 with TRBJ1-2; the D is unclear. This CDR3 has 14 residues. The V end lost 9 bases, the J end lost 4 bases, and 18 bases lay between the germline ends. CDR1 is LNHDA, CDR2 SQIVND, per germline (reference sequence). This CDR3 is CASHRPAGGYGYTF. For the CDR3, the DNA is TGTGCCAGCCACCGACCGGCGGGTGGCTATGGCTACACCTTC.